This TCR beta chain comes out of a study of identical twins. Findings of the study overall: It was out-of-frame TCR alpha sharing in monozygotic twins that models underestimated.

The CDR3 covers 15 residues. Germline loops: CDR1 KGHSH, CDR2 LQKENI. J gave up 2 bases and V 6 bases, and 8 bases lay outside the gene matches. TCRdb re-called the 5' RACE reads through MiXCR, storing one row per CDR3 protein. Here the sample spans about 390,000 distinct CDR3 sequences, 7% to 9.5% being singletons. This clonotype has only a few counts. Its antigen remains unidentified. Sequenced input: naive T cells sorted from blood. The TCR was taken from a woman in her forties or fifties in good health. The chain couples TRBV18 to TRBJ2-7, with 9 positions matching TRBD1. The CDR3 DNA reads TGTGCCAGCTCCTCCGGGACAGGGAAACCCTACGAGCAGTACGTC. Amino acids: CASSSGTGKPYEQYV.